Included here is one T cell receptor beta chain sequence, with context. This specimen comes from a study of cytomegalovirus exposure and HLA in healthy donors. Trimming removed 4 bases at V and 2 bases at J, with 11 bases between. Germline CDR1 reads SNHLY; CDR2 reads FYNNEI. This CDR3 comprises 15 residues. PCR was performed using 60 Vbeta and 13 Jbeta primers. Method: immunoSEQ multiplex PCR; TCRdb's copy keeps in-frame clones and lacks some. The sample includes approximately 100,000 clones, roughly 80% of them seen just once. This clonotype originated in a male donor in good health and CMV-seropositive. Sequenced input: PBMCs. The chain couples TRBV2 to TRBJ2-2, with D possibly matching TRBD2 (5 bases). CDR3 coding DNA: TGTGCCAGCAGTGCGCAGCGGACCAACACCGGGGAGCTGTTTTTT. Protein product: CASSAQRTNTGELFF.